Each of the 18 T cell receptor beta chains below was sequenced from the same sample in a study of T cell responses to AZD1222 COVID-19 vaccine. Libraries were prepared by immunoSEQ multiplex PCR; TCRdb keeps only in-frame clonotypes and omits some of them. In the table there are 120,000 or so clones, about 92% of which are singletons. The starting material was peripheral blood, obtained on day 0 of AZD1222 vaccination. All receptors derive from an adult in good health.

This chain joins TRBV4-1 and TRBJ1-4, with TRBD1 matching 7 bases. The CDR3 is 14 residues long. V lost 1 base, J lost 8 bases, and 4 bases stayed unmatched. Germline CDR1 reads MGHRA; CDR2 reads YSYEKL. In DNA form, the CDR3 reads TGCGCCAGCAGCCAAGCTCCAGGGGGAGAAAAACTGTTTTTT. Amino acids: CASSQAPGGEKLFF.

V and J are TRBV7-3 and TRBJ2-1, with 7 positions matching TRBD1. The germline V gene has CDR1 SGHTA and CDR2 FQGTGA. V shed 1 base and J 8 bases; nucleotides not matched to a gene: 2. The CDR3 length is 13 residues. The CDR3 loop reads CASSLKGGYEQFF. CDR3 bases: TGTGCCAGCAGCTTAAAAGGGGGCTATGAGCAGTTCTTC.

The chain couples TRBV3-1 (or the pseudogene TRBV3-2) to TRBJ1-1, with D unclear. Germline V CDR1 and CDR2: LGHDT, YNNKEL (reference sequence). CDR3 size: 15 residues. V was trimmed by 1 base and J by 4 bases, leaving 13 bases between them. This CDR3 reads CASSQAGGSGTEAFF. The CDR3, as DNA: TGTGCCAGCAGCCAAGCGGGAGGGTCGGGCACTGAAGCTTTCTTT.

This chain joins TRBV27 and TRBJ2-7, with no clear D. The CDR3 is made up of 14 amino acids. Germline loops: CDR1 MNHEY, CDR2 SMNVEV (reference sequence). V lost 3 bases, J lost 3 bases, and 12 bases lay in between. CDR3: CASSFTAGVYEQYF. CDR3 DNA: TGTGCCAGCAGTTTCACGGCAGGCGTCTACGAGCAGTACTTC.

The V and J genes are TRBV6-5 and TRBJ2-7; unclear D gene. The CDR3 totals 11 residues. V lost 2 bases and J 6 bases, leaving 5 bases between the germline ends. CDR1 MNHEY and CDR2 SVGAGI come from the germline V gene. The CDR3 DNA follows: TGTGCCAGCAGTTACGCCGCCGAGCAGTACTTC. The encoded protein is CASSYAAEQYF.

V gene TRBV6-5 combines with J gene TRBJ2-2; the D is unclear. With 5 bases removed from V and 7 bases from J, the gap between germline ends came to 8 bases. The CDR3 length is 12 residues. Germline CDR1 and CDR2: MNHEY and SVGAGI. The CDR3, as DNA: TGTGCCAGCAGTCCCCGGTACGGGGAGCTGTTTTTT. Its protein is CASSPRYGELFF.

This clone was seen only once. This chain uses TRBV7-8 with TRBJ2-2; 8 positions agree with TRBD1. This CDR3 contains 15 residues. The J segment lost 4 bases and the V segment lost 2 bases, leaving 3 bases of the junction unmatched. Germline loops: CDR1 SGHVS, CDR2 FQNEAQ. The CDR3 region has the DNA TGTGCCAGCAGCTTAAGACAGGGGACCACCGGGGAGCTGTTTTTT. This gives the protein CASSLRQGTTGELFF.

The chain uses TRBV7-9 and TRBJ1-2; no clear D gene. Germline V gene lookup returns CDR1 SEHNR and CDR2 FQNEAQ (reference sequence). This CDR3 comprises 14 residues. The V end lost 2 bases, the J end lost 2 bases, and 9 bases lay between the germline ends. The CDR3 sequence is CASSLMAENYGYTF. The CDR3 DNA reads as TGTGCCAGCAGCTTAATGGCAGAAAACTATGGCTACACCTTC.

The rearrangement joins TRBV29-1 to TRBJ2-1, with 7 bases aligning to TRBD2. Germline V gene sequence: CDR1 SQVTM, CDR2 ANQGSEA. This CDR3 has 15 residues. V lost 3 bases to trimming and J lost 3 bases; unmatched junction nucleotides: 8. The CDR3 region is CSVEGGEGYYNEQFF. CDR3 coding DNA: TGCAGCGTTGAGGGGGGGGAGGGTTACTACAATGAGCAGTTCTTC.

The chain links TRBV18 to TRBJ2-7; 7 nucleotides align to TRBD2. CDR1 is KGHSH and CDR2 is LQKENI in the germline V gene. After removal of 10 bases from V and 4 bases from J, the junction contained 10 bases not matched to a gene. The CDR3 loop spans 13 amino acids. CDR3 sequence: CATAGGRGYEQYF. For the CDR3, the DNA is TGTGCCACCGCGGGCGGGAGAGGGTACGAGCAGTACTTC.

This rearrangement joins TRBV6-5 to TRBJ1-1; a weak D match, TRBD1 (5 bases). The CDR3 runs to 13 residues. Germline V gene sequence: CDR1 MNHEY, CDR2 SVGAGI. V lost 8 bases and J lost 1, with 11 bases in between. The CDR3 reads CASSGYGNTEAFF. In nucleotides, the CDR3 is TGTGCCAGCTCAGGGTACGGGAACACTGAAGCTTTCTTT.

The chain is built from TRBV9 and TRBJ2-1, with D unresolved. Germline V gene sequence: CDR1 SGDLS, CDR2 YYNGEE. The CDR3 is 17 residues long. With 0 bases removed from V and 1 base from J, the gap between germline ends came to 14 bases. The CDR3 DNA reads as TGTGCCAGCAGCGTAGTCCCTAACGCCAGGTCCTACAATGAGCAGTTCTTC. This translates into CASSVVPNARSYNEQFF.

J is TRBJ1-1 and V is TRBV27; D may be TRBD1 (5 bases). CDR3 length: 11 residues. Germline V gives CDR1 MNHEY, CDR2 SMNVEV (reference sequence). Trimming removed 6 bases from V and 8 bases from J, with 10 bases in between. CDR3 in amino acids: CASRRRAEAFF. CDR3 coding DNA: TGTGCCAGCAGACGCAGGGCGGAAGCTTTCTTT.

This clone has only one observation. The chain uses TRBV3-1 (or the pseudogene TRBV3-2) and TRBJ1-6, with D tentatively TRBD1 (6 bases). Germline CDR1 is LGHDT and CDR2 is YNNKEL (reference sequence). The CDR3 is made up of 15 amino acids. V gave up 1 base and J gave up 8 bases, with 12 bases separating them. The CDR3 region has the DNA TGTGCCAGCAGCCAAGGGGCAGGGGAATATTCACCCCTCCACTTT. It encodes CASSQGAGEYSPLHF.

The V and J genes are TRBV18 and TRBJ1-2, with a tentative D call TRBD1 (5 bases). Trimming stripped 3 bases from V and 1 base from J, with 15 bases between. Germline V gene sequence: CDR1 KGHSH, CDR2 LQKENI. The CDR3 length is 16 residues. DNA for the CDR3: TGTGCCAGCTCACCCATGGCAGGGACGCTTAACTATGGCTACACCTTC. Encoded protein: CASSPMAGTLNYGYTF. The whole variable domain, remainder taken from reference TRBV18 and TRBJ1-2, is NAGVMQNPRHLVRRRGQEARLRCSPMKGHSHVYWYRQLPEEGLKFMVYLQKENIIDESGMPKERFSAEFPKEGPSILRIQQVVRGDSAAYFCASSPMAGTLNYGYTFGSGTRLTVV.

The gene calls are TRBV21-1 and TRBJ1-2; the D segment call TRBD1 is taken from the table without a DNA check. TRBV21-1 is a pseudogene. This CDR3 comprises 16 residues. CDR3 sequence: CASSKGTGTENYGYTF. CDR3 bases: TGTGCCAGCAGCAAAGGTACTGGGACAGAGAACTATGGCTACACCTTC.

This clone came up once. V gene TRBV10-3 combines with J gene TRBJ2-3; the D gene could be TRBD1 or TRBD2 (6 bases each). CDR1 is ENHRY, CDR2 SYGVKD, per germline. This CDR3 spans 13 amino acids. V was clipped by 10 bases and J by 5 bases, with 16 bases between them. The CDR3 protein is CATLRGLEDTQYF. CDR3 bases: TGTGCCACTCTACGGGGGCTTGAAGATACGCAGTATTTT.

This chain links TRBV2 with TRBJ1-3; D is undetermined. CDR1 SNHLY and CDR2 FYNNEI come from the germline V gene. The CDR3 extends over 12 amino acids. Trimming removed 2 bases from V and 6 bases from J, with 5 bases in between. As DNA, the CDR3 is TGTGCCAGCAGTGAATATCAAAACACCATATATTTT. Its translation: CASSEYQNTIYF.